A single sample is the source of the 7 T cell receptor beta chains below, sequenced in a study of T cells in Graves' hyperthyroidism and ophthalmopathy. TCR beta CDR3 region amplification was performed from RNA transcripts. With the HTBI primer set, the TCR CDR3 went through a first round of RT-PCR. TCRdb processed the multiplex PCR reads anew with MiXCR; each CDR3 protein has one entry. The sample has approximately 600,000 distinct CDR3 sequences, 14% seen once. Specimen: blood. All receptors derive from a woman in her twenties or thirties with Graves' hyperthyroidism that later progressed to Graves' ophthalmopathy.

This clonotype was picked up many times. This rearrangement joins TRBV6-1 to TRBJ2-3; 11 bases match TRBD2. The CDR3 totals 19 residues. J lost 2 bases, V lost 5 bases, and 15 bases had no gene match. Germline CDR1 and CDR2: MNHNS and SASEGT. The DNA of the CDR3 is TGTGCCAGCAGTTGGCGGCCCTCCGGGACTAGCGGCAACACAGATACGCAGTATTTT. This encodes CASSWRPSGTSGNTDTQYF.

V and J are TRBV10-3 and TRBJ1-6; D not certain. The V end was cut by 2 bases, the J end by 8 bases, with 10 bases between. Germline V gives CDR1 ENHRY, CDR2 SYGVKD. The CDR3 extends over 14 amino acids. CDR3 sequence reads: CAISEGGGDSPLHF. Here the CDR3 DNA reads TGTGCCATCAGTGAGGGAGGTGGGGATTCACCCCTCCACTTT.

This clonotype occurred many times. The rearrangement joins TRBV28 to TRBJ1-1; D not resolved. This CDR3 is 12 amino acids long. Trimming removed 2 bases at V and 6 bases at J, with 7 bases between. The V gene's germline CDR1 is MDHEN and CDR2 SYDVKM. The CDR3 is CASSLSGSEAFF. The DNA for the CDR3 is TGTGCCAGCAGTTTAAGTGGGTCTGAAGCTTTCTTT. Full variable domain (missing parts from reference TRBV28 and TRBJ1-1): DVKVTQSSRYLVKRTGEKVFLECVQDMDHENMFWYRQDPGLGLRLIYFSYDVKMKEKGDIPEGYSVSREKKERFSLILESASTNQTSMYLCASSLSGSEAFFGQGTRLTVV.

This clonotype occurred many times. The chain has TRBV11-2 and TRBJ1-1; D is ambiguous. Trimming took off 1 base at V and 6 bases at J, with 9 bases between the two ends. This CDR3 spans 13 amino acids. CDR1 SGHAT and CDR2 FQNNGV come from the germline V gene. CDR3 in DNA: TGTGCCAGCAGCTTAGGAGGGCTGGCTGAAGCTTTCTTT. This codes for CASSLGGLAEAFF.

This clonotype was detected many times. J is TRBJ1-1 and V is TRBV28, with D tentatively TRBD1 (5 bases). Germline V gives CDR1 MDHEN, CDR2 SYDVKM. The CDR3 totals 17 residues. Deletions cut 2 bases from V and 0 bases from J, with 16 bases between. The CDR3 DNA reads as TGTGCCAGCAGTTTAAGAGTAGGGGTACCCATGAACACTGAAGCTTTCTTT. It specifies CASSLRVGVPMNTEAFF.

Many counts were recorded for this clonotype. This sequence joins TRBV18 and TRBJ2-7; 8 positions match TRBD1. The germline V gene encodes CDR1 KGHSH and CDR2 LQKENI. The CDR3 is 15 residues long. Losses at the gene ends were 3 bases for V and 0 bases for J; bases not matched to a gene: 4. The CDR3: CASSPGTGNSYEQYF. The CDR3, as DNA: TGTGCCAGCTCACCTGGGACAGGAAACTCCTACGAGCAGTACTTC.

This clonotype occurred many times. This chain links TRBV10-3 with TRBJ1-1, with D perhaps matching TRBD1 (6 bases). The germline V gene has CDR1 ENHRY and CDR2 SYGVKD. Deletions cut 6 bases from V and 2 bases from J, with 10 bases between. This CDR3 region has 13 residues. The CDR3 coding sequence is TGTGCCATCAGCGGACAGATAAACACTGAAGCTTTCTTT. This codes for CAISGQINTEAFF.